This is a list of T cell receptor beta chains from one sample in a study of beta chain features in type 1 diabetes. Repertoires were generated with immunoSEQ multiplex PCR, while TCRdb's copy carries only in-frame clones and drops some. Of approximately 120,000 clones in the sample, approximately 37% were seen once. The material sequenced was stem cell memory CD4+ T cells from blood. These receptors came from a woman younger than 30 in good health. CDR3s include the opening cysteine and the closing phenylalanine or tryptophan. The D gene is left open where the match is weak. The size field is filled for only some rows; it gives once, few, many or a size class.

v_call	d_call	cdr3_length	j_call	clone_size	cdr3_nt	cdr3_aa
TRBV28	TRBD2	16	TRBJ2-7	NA	TGTGCCAGCAGTGGGGGGGACTTGTTTAGTGGGGACGAGCAGTACTTC	CASSGGDLFSGDEQYF
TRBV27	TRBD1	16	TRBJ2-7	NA	TGTGCCAGCAGTTTCGACGGGACAGGGTTCTCCTACGAGCAGTACTTC	CASSFDGTGFSYEQYF
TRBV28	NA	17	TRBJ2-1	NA	TGTGCCAGCAGTTCGCCTCCACGACTCATACATTCTGATGAGCAGTTCTTC	CASSSPPRLIHSDEQFF
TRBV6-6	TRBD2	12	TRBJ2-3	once	TGTGCCACCCATAGCGGGTCAGATACGCAGTATTTT	CATHSGSDTQYF
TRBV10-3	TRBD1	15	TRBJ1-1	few	TGTGCCATCAGTGAGTTTGGACAGGCCAACACTGAAGCTTTCTTT	CAISEFGQANTEAFF
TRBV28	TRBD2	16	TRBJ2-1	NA	TGTGCCAGCAGTTTCGGTTTGGGACTAGGTGATAATGAGCAGTTCTTC	CASSFGLGLGDNEQFF
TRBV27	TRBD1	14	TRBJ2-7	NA	TGTGCCAGCAGTACGGACAGGGACTCGGGAGAGCAGTACTTC	CASSTDRDSGEQYF
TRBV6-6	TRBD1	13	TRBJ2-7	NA	TGTGCCAGCAGCTATGACAGGGACCACGAGCAGTACTTC	CASSYDRDHEQYF
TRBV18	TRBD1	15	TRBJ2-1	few	TGTGCCAGCTCCTTCGGACAGGGATCCTACAATGAGCAGTTCTTC	CASSFGQGSYNEQFF
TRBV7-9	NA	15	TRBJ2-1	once	TGTGCCAGCAGCTTAGCGGGAGCGGTCTACAATGAGCAGTTCTTC	CASSLAGAVYNEQFF
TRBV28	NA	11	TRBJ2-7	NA	TGTGCCAGCAGAATTCTGAGTGAGCAGTACTTC	CASRILSEQYF
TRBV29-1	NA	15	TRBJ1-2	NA	TGCAGCGTTGATACCCCCTCGGACGGGGACTATGGCTACACCTTC	CSVDTPSDGDYGYTF
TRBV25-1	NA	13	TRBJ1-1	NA	TGTGCCAGCAGTGTCAGGGGAGACACTGAAGCTTTCTTT	CASSVRGDTEAFF
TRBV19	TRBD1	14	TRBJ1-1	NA	TGTGCCAGTAGGCCACCCGGGACAGGGGGCGAAGCTTTCTTT	CASRPPGTGGEAFF
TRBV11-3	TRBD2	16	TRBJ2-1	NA	TGTGCCAGCAGCTTAGCTGGCGGGAGCGTCTACAATGAGCAGTTCTTC	CASSLAGGSVYNEQFF
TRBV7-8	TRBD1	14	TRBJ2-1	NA	TGTGCCAGCAGCTTAGGGATTGGGACAGGAGGTCAGTTCTTC	CASSLGIGTGGQFF
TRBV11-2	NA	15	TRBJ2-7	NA	TGTGCCAGCAGCTTAGGGGGCACTATCTCCTACGAGCAGTACTTC	CASSLGGTISYEQYF
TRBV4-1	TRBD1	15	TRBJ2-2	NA	TGCGCCAGCAGCCAGAGGACAGGGGACACCGGGGAGCTGTTTTTT	CASSQRTGDTGELFF
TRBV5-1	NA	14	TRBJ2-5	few	TGCGCCAGCAGCTTGGGGGCAGCCCGAGAGACCCAGTACTTC	CASSLGAARETQYF
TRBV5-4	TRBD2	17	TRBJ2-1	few	TGTGCCAGCAGCTTGGCCGTCCTCGCGGGGGATTACAATGAGCAGTTCTTC	CASSLAVLAGDYNEQFF
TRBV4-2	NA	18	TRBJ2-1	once	TGTGCCAGCAGCCAAGGAGCTTTTTTCGGGACTCTCTACAATGAGCAGTTCTTC	CASSQGAFFGTLYNEQFF
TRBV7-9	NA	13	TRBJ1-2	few	TGTGCCAGCACCAAAGACGGGAACTATGGCTACACCTTC	CASTKDGNYGYTF
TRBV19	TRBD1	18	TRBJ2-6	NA	TGTGCCAGCAATAGACAGGGGAAGTCTCTCGCTGGGGCCAACGTCCTGACTTTC	CASNRQGKSLAGANVLTF
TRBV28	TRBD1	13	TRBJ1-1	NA	TGTGCCAGCAGTTCCTGGACAGGGGCGGCGGCTTTCTTT	CASSSWTGAAAFF
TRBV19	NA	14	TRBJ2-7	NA	TGTGCCAGTAGTATCGTACTTTCCTTCTACGAGCAGTACTTC	CASSIVLSFYEQYF
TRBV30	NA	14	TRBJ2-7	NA	TGTGCCTGGAGTGTCCTGCCCCTAGCCCACGAGCAGTACTTC	CAWSVLPLAHEQYF
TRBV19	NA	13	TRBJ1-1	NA	TGTGCCAGTACTCGGGGGGCGGACACTGAAGCTTTCTTT	CASTRGADTEAFF
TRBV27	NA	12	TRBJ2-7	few	TGTGCCAGCAGTCCCCGTCCGTACGAGCAGTACTTC	CASSPRPYEQYF
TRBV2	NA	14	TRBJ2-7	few	TGTGCCAGCAGTGAACTCAGGACAAGATACGAGCAGTACTTC	CASSELRTRYEQYF
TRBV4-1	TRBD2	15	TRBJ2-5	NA	TGCGCCAGCAGCCCAGCGGGGGTGTACCAAGAGACCCAGTACTTC	CASSPAGVYQETQYF
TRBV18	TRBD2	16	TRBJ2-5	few	TGTGCCAGCTCACCCTTCCCGGGACTAGCGGGGGAGACCCAGTACTTC	CASSPFPGLAGETQYF
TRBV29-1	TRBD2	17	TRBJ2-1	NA	TGCAGCGTTGAAGTTCTCCGACTAGCCGGATCCTACAATGAGCAGTTCTTC	CSVEVLRLAGSYNEQFF
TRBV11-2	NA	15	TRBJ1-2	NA	TGTGCCAGCAGCTTAATATCGAGTGGACAGAACGGCTACACCTTC	CASSLISSGQNGYTF
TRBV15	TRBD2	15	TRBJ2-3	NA	TGTGCCACCAGCCGATCTGGACTAGTGGCGGATACGCAGTATTTT	CATSRSGLVADTQYF
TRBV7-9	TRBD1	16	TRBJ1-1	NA	TGTGCCAGCAGCTTAGGAAGGACAGGGGCTAGAACTGAAGCTTTCTTT	CASSLGRTGARTEAFF
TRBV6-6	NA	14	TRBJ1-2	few	TGTGCCAGCAGTTCCGGGGGGCTAAACTATGGCTACACCTTC	CASSSGGLNYGYTF
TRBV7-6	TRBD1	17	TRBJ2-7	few	TGTGCCAGCAGCTTAGTGGGACAGGGGGCCTTTTCCTACGAGCAGTACTTC	CASSLVGQGAFSYEQYF
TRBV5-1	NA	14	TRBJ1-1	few	TGCGCCAGCAGCTTTCAGACAGTTGGGTACGAAGCTTTCTTT	CASSFQTVGYEAFF
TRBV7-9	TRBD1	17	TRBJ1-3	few	TGTGCCAGCAGCCTTGGGACAGGGGTCGGCTCTGGAAACACCATATATTTT	CASSLGTGVGSGNTIYF
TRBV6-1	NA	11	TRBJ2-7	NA	TGTGCCAGCACGATGATCAGCGAGCAGTACTTC	CASTMISEQYF
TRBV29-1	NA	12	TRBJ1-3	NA	TGCAGCGGCCAGGTCTCTGGAAACACCATATATTTT	CSGQVSGNTIYF
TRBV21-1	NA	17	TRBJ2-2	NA	TGTGCCAGCACCCAAAGCACTAGCGGGAGTTACACCGGGGAGCTGTTTTTT	CASTQSTSGSYTGELFF
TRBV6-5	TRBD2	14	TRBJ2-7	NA	TGTGCCAGCAGACATTATAGCGGGGTTTACGAGCAGTACTTC	CASRHYSGVYEQYF
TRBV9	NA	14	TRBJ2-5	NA	TGTGCCAGCAGCGTAGGCGGCGGTCAAGAGACCCAGTACTTC	CASSVGGGQETQYF
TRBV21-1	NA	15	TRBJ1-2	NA	TGTGCCAGCAGCAAAGCGGCTACAGGGGACTATGGCTACACCTTC	CASSKAATGDYGYTF
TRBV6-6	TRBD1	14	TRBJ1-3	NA	TGTGCCAGCAGCTCGGGACAGGGGAGAAACACCATATATTTT	CASSSGQGRNTIYF
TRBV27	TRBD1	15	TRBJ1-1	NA	TGTGCCAGCAGCTGGCGGACAGGGGGCCCGGCTGAAGCTTTCTTT	CASSWRTGGPAEAFF
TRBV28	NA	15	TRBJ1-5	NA	TGTGCCAGCAGCTCCCAGGGTCTCGGCAATCAGCCCCAGCATTTT	CASSSQGLGNQPQHF
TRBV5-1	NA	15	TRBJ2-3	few	TGCGCCAGCAGCTTGTGGACTAGACAGGGGGATACGCAGTATTTT	CASSLWTRQGDTQYF
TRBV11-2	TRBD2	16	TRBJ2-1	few	TGTGCCAGCAGCCCGAGCGGGAGAGGAACCTACAATGAGCAGTTCTTC	CASSPSGRGTYNEQFF
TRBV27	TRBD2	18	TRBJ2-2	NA	TGTGCCAGCATGCTTTTTATGGGACTAGCTTTGGGCACCGGGGAGCTGTTTTTT	CASMLFMGLALGTGELFF
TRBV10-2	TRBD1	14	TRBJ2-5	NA	TGCGCCAGCAGTGAGTGGGACAGGGGGGAGACCCAGTACTTC	CASSEWDRGETQYF
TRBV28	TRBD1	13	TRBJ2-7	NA	TGTGCCAGCCTGGACAGGATTTCCTACGAGCAGTACTTC	CASLDRISYEQYF
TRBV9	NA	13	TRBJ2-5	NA	TGTGCCAGCAGCGTAGGCGGACAAGAGACCCAGTACTTC	CASSVGGQETQYF